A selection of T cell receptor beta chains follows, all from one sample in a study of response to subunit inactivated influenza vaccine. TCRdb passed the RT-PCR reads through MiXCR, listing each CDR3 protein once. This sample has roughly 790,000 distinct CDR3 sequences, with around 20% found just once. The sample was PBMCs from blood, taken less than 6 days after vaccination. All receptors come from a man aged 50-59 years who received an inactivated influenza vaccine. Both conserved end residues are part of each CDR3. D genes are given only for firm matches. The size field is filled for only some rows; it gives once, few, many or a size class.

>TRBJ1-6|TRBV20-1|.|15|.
TGCAGTGCTAGAGAATTTGGGGTGAGGAATTCACCCCTCCACTTT
CSAREFGVRNSPLHF
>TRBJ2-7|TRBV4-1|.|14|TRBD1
TGCGCCAGCAGCGGCCAGTATGGGACAGTCGAGCAGTACTTC
CASSGQYGTVEQYF
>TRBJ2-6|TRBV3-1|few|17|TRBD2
TGTGCCAGCAGCCTAGCGGGACAAACATCTGGGGCCAACGTCCTGACTTTC
CASSLAGQTSGANVLTF
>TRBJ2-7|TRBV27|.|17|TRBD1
TGTGCCAGCAGCCCAGCAGGGGGCTATTTAACAGGCTACGAGCAGTACTTC
CASSPAGGYLTGYEQYF
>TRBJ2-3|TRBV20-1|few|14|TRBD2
TGCAGTGCTACAGCGGGGGAATCCACAGATACGCAGTATTTT
CSATAGESTDTQYF
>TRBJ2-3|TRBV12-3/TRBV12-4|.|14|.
TGTGCCAGCAGTTCCTCGACCTTTGAAGATACGCAGTATTTT
CASSSSTFEDTQYF
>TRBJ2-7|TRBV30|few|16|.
TGTGCCTGGAGTAAAGGGGGGGCAGGGGGTTACTACGAGCAGTACTTC
CAWSKGGAGGYYEQYF
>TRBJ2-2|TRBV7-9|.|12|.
TGTGCCAGCAGACCCGCGACTTGGGAGCTGTTTTTT
CASRPATWELFF
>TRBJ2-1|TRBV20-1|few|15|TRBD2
TGCAGTGCTAGGGCGGGACTAGCGGTGGGCGGCGAGCAGTTCTTC
CSARAGLAVGGEQFF
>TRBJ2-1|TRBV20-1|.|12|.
TGCAGTGCTAGTTTTAGCGAGAATGAGCAGTTCTTC
CSASFSENEQFF
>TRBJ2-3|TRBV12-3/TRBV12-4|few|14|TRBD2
TGTGCCAGCAGTTTAGGGGAGGGGAGTGGAGTGGAGTATTTT
CASSLGEGSGVEYF
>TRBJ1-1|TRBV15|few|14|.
TGTGCCACCAGCAGAGGACTTTCGAACACTGAAGCTTTCTTT
CATSRGLSNTEAFF
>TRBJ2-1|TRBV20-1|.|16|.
TGCAGTGCTAGAGACAACTGGGAAATTGGCTACAATGAGCAGTTCTTC
CSARDNWEIGYNEQFF
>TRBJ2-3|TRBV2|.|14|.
TGTGCCAGCAGTGGAGAGACAGTCCTGGATACGCAGTATTTT
CASSGETVLDTQYF
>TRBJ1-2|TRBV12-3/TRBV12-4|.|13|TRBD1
TGTGCCAGCAGTCCCGGACAGGCCGAAGGCTACACCTTC
CASSPGQAEGYTF
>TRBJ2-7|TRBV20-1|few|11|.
TGCAGTGCCCGGCGGGCAGAGGAGCAGTACTTC
CSARRAEEQYF